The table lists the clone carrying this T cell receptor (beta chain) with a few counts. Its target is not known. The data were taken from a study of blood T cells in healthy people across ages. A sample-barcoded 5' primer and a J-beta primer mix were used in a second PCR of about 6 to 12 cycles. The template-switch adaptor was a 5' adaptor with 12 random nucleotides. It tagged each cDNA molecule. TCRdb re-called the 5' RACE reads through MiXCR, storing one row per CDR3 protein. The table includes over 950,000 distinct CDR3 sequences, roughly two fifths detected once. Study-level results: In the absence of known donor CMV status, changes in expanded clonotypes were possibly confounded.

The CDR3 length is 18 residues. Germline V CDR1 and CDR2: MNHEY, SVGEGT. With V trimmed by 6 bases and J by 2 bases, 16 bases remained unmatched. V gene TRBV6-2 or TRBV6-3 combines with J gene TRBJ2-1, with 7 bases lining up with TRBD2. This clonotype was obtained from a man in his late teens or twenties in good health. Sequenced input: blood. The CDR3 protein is CASSQEESGTKTYNEQFF. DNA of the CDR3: TGTGCCAGCAGCCAAGAGGAATCCGGGACTAAGACCTACAATGAGCAGTTCTTC.